The T cell receptor (beta chain) under discussion was sequenced for a study of T cell responses to AZD1222 COVID-19 vaccine. Study-wide results and limits: Regions 160-218 and 743-854 dominated among vaccine-associated CD4 TCRs spanning spike. Clonal diversity may have been underestimated in mostly white British donors. Spike-specific TCR repertoires showed rising breadth and depth after two AZD1222 doses.

CDR1 and CDR2 (germline): LNHDA, SQIVND (reference sequence). V was pared by 6 bases and J by 0 bases, with 6 bases of the junction left unmatched. The CDR3 is 17 residues long. Profiled with immunoSEQ multiplex PCR; TCRdb holds only in-frame clones, not every one. The repertoire includes about 97,000 clones, 70% to 90% of them detected once, and roughly 2.8% sits in the top ten. This clone was seen a few times. Its antigen remains unknown. This receptor was taken from an adult in good health. The J gene is TRBJ1-5, the V gene TRBV19, with TRBD1 matching over 12 bases. The starting material was peripheral blood, obtained on day 0 of AZD1222 vaccination. As DNA, the CDR3 is TGTGCCAGTAGGCCGGGACAGGGGGCGAATAGCAATCAGCCCCAGCATTTT. This gives the protein CASRPGQGANSNQPQHF.